The source of this T cell receptor beta chain is a study of cytomegalovirus exposure and HLA in healthy donors. Whole-study context: Findings of an earlier analysis included more than 90 million unique TCR beta sequences from roughly 190 million T cells.

Primers for the PCR totalled 60 Vbeta and 13 Jbeta. Assay: immunoSEQ multiplex PCR; the TCRdb copy retains only in-frame clones and omits some. The table has 90,000 to 130,000 clones, approximately 79% seen once. CDR3 length: 15 residues. Trimming took 1 base from V and 8 from J; bases not matched to a gene: 5. Germline V lookup: CDR1 MNHNY, CDR2 SVGAGI (reference sequence). This clonotype was obtained from a man in his thirties or forties in good health and CMV-seropositive. The rearrangement uses TRBV6-6 and TRBJ2-1; TRBD1 agrees at 10 bases. Source material: PBMCs. CDR3 region: CASSYLGQGYDEQFF. CDR3 in DNA: TGTGCCAGCAGTTACTTGGGACAGGGGTACGATGAGCAGTTCTTC.